The 5 T cell receptor beta chains below were found in one sample sequenced in a study of blood T cell repertoires in COVID-19. Profiling relied on immunoSEQ multiplex PCR, and the TCRdb table lists in-frame clones only, not all of them. This table has 250,000 to 300,000 clones, around 79% appearing once. Source material: peripheral blood. All receptors derive from a woman of 80 years or more with acute or convalescent COVID-19.

The chain recombines TRBV27 with TRBJ2-1; 12 nucleotides align to TRBD2. Trimming removed 4 bases from V and 6 bases from J; junction bases left unmatched: 4. CDR1 and CDR2 from the germline V gene are MNHEY and SMNVEV (reference sequence). CDR3 length: 15 residues. Here the CDR3 DNA reads TGTGCCAGCAGTTCAGGACTAGCGGGGCTCAATGAGCAGTTCTTC. It is translated as CASSSGLAGLNEQFF.

This chain uses TRBV10-1 with TRBJ2-1; 7 positions agree with TRBD2. The germline V gene encodes CDR1 WNHNN and CDR2 SYGVQD (reference sequence). The CDR3 sequence is 17 residues long. Trimming removed 3 bases from V and 0 bases from J; junction bases left unmatched: 8. CDR3 sequence reads: CASSEGSGRSSYNEQFF. CDR3 bases: TGCGCCAGCAGTGAAGGTAGCGGGCGAAGCTCCTACAATGAGCAGTTCTTC.

This chain links TRBV5-1 with TRBJ1-4, with D tentatively TRBD1 (5 bases). In germline, CDR1 is SGHRS, CDR2 YFSETQ. The CDR3 contains 15 residues. V was trimmed by 0 bases and J by 3 bases, leaving 9 bases between them. CDR3 region: CASSLDRTSNEKLFF. CDR3 sequence (DNA): TGCGCCAGCAGCTTGGACAGGACCTCTAATGAAAAACTGTTTTTT.

The chain uses TRBV5-5 and TRBJ1-1, with 8 bases that match TRBD1. Looked up from germline, CDR1 is SGHKS and CDR2 is YYEKEE (reference sequence). CDR3 length equals 14 residues. Losses at the gene ends were 0 bases for V and 10 bases for J; bases not matched to a gene: 8. CDR3 sequence: CASSLAGNRGGAFF. Written as DNA, the CDR3 is TGTGCCAGCAGCTTGGCCGGAAACAGGGGGGGAGCTTTCTTT.

The chain employs TRBV4-3 and TRBJ2-2; perhaps TRBD1 as D (5 bases). The length of the CDR3 is 17 residues. Germline lookup yields CDR1 LGHNA and CDR2 YSLEER. V lost 3 bases and J 1 base, leaving 15 bases between the germline ends. CDR3 in DNA: TGCGCCAGCAGCCAGAAGGGGCCCCCGGGGAACACCGGGGAGCTGTTTTTT. This gives the protein CASSQKGPPGNTGELFF.